This is a list of T cell receptor beta chains from one sample in a study of blood T cell repertoires in COVID-19. Sequencing was performed with immunoSEQ multiplex PCR; in TCRdb, only in-frame clones are kept and a portion is missing. The table lists around 200,000 clones, roughly 81% of them singletons, with almost 5% in the top ten. Sequencing input: peripheral blood. Receptors were obtained from a woman aged 80 or over with acute or convalescent COVID-19. Each CDR3 is given with its conserved first and last residue. A D gene is named only where the DNA matches it firmly. Clone size appears in some rows only: once, few, many, or a class for an expanded clone.

CDR3 protein: CASSVPARDRDSYEQYF; CDR3 DNA: TGTGCCAGCAGCGTCCCAGCCCGGGACAGGGACTCCTACGAGCAGTACTTC; D gene: TRBD1; V gene: TRBV9; clone size: -; J gene: TRBJ2-7
CDR3 protein: CASSFAALSTDTQYF; CDR3 DNA: TGCGCCAGCAGCTTTGCGGCGCTGAGCACAGATACGCAGTATTTT; D gene: -; V gene: TRBV5-1; clone size: -; J gene: TRBJ2-3
CDR3 protein: CASSQGSDSQETQYF; CDR3 DNA: TGTGCCAGCAGCCAAGGATCGGACAGCCAAGAGACCCAGTACTTC; D gene: -; V gene: TRBV3-1/TRBV3-2; clone size: -; J gene: TRBJ2-5
CDR3 protein: CASSFAGTIEAFF; CDR3 DNA: TGTGCCAGCAGCTTCGCAGGGACTATTGAAGCTTTCTTT; D gene: -; V gene: TRBV5-5; clone size: -; J gene: TRBJ1-1
CDR3 protein: CASSFRDSSYNEQFF; CDR3 DNA: TGTGCCAGCAGCTTTAGGGACAGCTCCTACAATGAGCAGTTCTTC; D gene: TRBD1; V gene: TRBV7-9; clone size: -; J gene: TRBJ2-1
CDR3 protein: CSAGTANSNQPQHF; CDR3 DNA: TGCAGCGCCGGGACAGCAAATAGCAATCAGCCCCAGCATTTT; D gene: TRBD1; V gene: TRBV29-1; clone size: few; J gene: TRBJ1-5
CDR3 protein: CASSFRTHMQPQHF; CDR3 DNA: TGTGCCAGCAGTTTCCGGACACATATGCAGCCCCAGCATTTT; D gene: -; V gene: TRBV28; clone size: -; J gene: TRBJ1-5
CDR3 protein: CASSQGAGGPETQYF; CDR3 DNA: TGTGCCAGCAGCCAAGGGGCAGGGGGCCCAGAGACCCAGTACTTC; D gene: TRBD1; V gene: TRBV3-1/TRBV3-2; clone size: -; J gene: TRBJ2-5
CDR3 protein: CASQQGRGEKLFF; CDR3 DNA: TGTGCCTCCCAACAGGGGCGAGGAGAAAAACTGTTTTTT; D gene: TRBD1; V gene: TRBV2; clone size: -; J gene: TRBJ1-4
CDR3 protein: CASSYSEGFTEAFF; CDR3 DNA: TGTGCCAGCAGTTACTCGGAGGGCTTCACTGAAGCTTTCTTT; D gene: -; V gene: TRBV6-5; clone size: -; J gene: TRBJ1-1
CDR3 protein: CASSLYRRVQPQHF; CDR3 DNA: TGTGCCAGCAGTTTGTACAGGAGGGTTCAGCCCCAGCATTTT; D gene: -; V gene: TRBV28; clone size: few; J gene: TRBJ1-5
CDR3 protein: CASSARTGGTSNSPLNTEAFF; CDR3 DNA: TGTGCCAGCAGCGCACGAACAGGGGGCACGAGCAATTCACCTCTGAACACTGAAGCTTTCTTT; D gene: TRBD1; V gene: TRBV3-1/TRBV3-2; clone size: -; J gene: TRBJ1-1
CDR3 protein: CASRDQGFGYTF; CDR3 DNA: TGTGCCAGCAGAGACCAGGGATTTGGCTACACCTTC; D gene: -; V gene: TRBV6-5; clone size: -; J gene: TRBJ1-2
CDR3 protein: CASSQDRGHRYGYTF; CDR3 DNA: TGTGCCAGCAGCCAGGACAGGGGGCATCGCTATGGCTACACCTTC; D gene: TRBD1; V gene: TRBV28; clone size: once; J gene: TRBJ1-2
CDR3 protein: CASSPDRVRANVLTF; CDR3 DNA: TGCGCCAGCAGCCCGGACAGGGTAAGGGCCAACGTCCTGACTTTC; D gene: TRBD1; V gene: TRBV5-1; clone size: -; J gene: TRBJ2-6
CDR3 protein: CASSSGIDMNTEAFF; CDR3 DNA: TGTGCCAGCAGCTCGGGGATTGATATGAACACTGAAGCTTTCTTT; D gene: -; V gene: TRBV5-4; clone size: -; J gene: TRBJ1-1
CDR3 protein: CASTSHSMNTEAFF; CDR3 DNA: TGTGCCAGTACTAGCCACTCCATGAACACTGAAGCTTTCTTT; D gene: -; V gene: TRBV19; clone size: -; J gene: TRBJ1-1
CDR3 protein: CASSQELPGGGELFF; CDR3 DNA: TGCGCCAGCAGCCAAGAGTTGCCAGGTGGCGGGGAGCTGTTTTTT; D gene: -; V gene: TRBV4-3; clone size: -; J gene: TRBJ2-2
CDR3 protein: CASSRTSTDTQYF; CDR3 DNA: TGTGCCAGCAGCCGTACTAGCACAGATACGCAGTATTTT; D gene: -; V gene: TRBV7-8; clone size: -; J gene: TRBJ2-3
CDR3 protein: CAISAARDEKLFF; CDR3 DNA: TGTGCCATCAGCGCGGCCCGTGACGAAAAACTGTTTTTT; D gene: -; V gene: TRBV10-3; clone size: -; J gene: TRBJ1-4
CDR3 protein: CATRGGLSYNEQFF; CDR3 DNA: TGTGCCACCAGGGGGGGGCTTTCCTACAATGAGCAGTTCTTC; D gene: -; V gene: TRBV6-5; clone size: -; J gene: TRBJ2-1
CDR3 protein: CASAPDRLPNSPLHF; CDR3 DNA: TGTGCCAGCGCACCCGACAGGCTGCCTAATTCACCCCTCCACTTT; D gene: -; V gene: TRBV5-4; clone size: -; J gene: TRBJ1-6